This T cell receptor (beta chain) emerged from a study of molecular identifiers for immune sequencing clone quantification (dated by TCRdb to 2016 to 2019). For the study in its entirety: For a replicate experiment, RNA from roughly 20,000 or 100,000 naive CD8 T cells was divided into five aliquots, and four of the five aliquots were sequenced. This methods study used CD8 T cells to benchmark TCR RNA copy counting and molecular-identifier clustering-based TCR repertoire sequencing (MIDCIRS). What the study reported, not specific to this receptor: In CMV-specific effector cells, over 99% of molecules were held by clones above 20 RNA copies, whereas under 1% of molecules were held by such clones in naive cells. Spiked-in Jurkat TCR RNA equal to a single cell's worth was reported to be detectable even within one million naive CD8 T cells. About three recovered TCR RNA copies per cell were obtained by modeling, versus approximately 10 by digital PCR, implying a capture efficiency of approximately 30%. Highly expanded clone sizes could be underestimated because identical TCR molecules may share a barcode. Without barcode sub-clustering, chimeric consensus sequences inflated TCR diversity; chimeras reached as high as 47%. Spiked-in Jurkat TCR RNA (approximately 10 copies' worth), which is not part of the donor repertoire, was contained in the naive libraries.

Libraries of naive CD8 T cells were built from approximately 22,000 to 940,000 sorted cells, with 10%, 30% or 50% of the purified RNA used. Naive CD8 T cells were FACS-sorted as CD8+CD4-CCR7+CD45RA+ on a BD FACSAria II into RLT Plus buffer. To test detection sensitivity, Jurkat RNA equal to 10 or so TCR copies was added to samples of 20,000-1,000,000 naive CD8 T cells. Enrichment of CD8 T cells was done with RosetteSep CD8+ T Cell Enrichment Cocktail plus Ficoll-Paque, and ACK red cell lysis came afterward. This clonotype registers as medium-sized (0.01 to 0.1%) within its sample. Its antigen remains undetermined. No qualities accompany the bases; no much larger clone lies one base away. Including the terminal cysteine and phenylalanine, the CDR3 comprises 13 residues. The retained sequence is limited to the CDR3, 39 bases, with the frame set at the first base. Taken from the germline V gene, the CDR1 and CDR2 loops are MGHRA and YSYEKL. The junction shows trimming of 4 bases on V and 4 bases on J, plus 11 bases between the germline ends.

Libraries were built with PCR. Sequenced using an Illumina HiSeq 4000. Bulk TCR libraries were generated as previously described, with the TCR primers listed in Table S5 used. Total RNA was purified with the Qiagen AllPrep DNA/RNA kit. Before analysis, reads from multiple sequencing runs of the same library were pooled. On the authors' methods: Reads were retained only if the reads had an exact TCR constant sequence, and the retained reads were trimmed to 150 nt and grouped according to their 12-nt molecular barcodes. Reads within each barcode group were sub-clustered using a 15% Levenshtein threshold, and quality-weighted consensus sequences were constructed for each RNA molecule. Non-functional sequences were discarded, and so were lower-count sequences lying one edit away from another sequence. On the basis of fitting two negative binomial distributions, barcode sub-clusters with fewer than 20% of the maximum read count were discarded. TCRdb itself trimmed the public reads at Q25 with fastp, ran MiXCR and retained productive beta chains. Rows with a matching CDR3 protein are joined into one entry that keeps the most common DNA and genes. TCRdb's processing, not the authors' own work, is the source of the V and J calls. The table for this sample lists over 10,000 distinct CDR3 sequences; 15% to 20% of them were counted only once. The top ten clones comprise 1.5% of the sample.

This sequence uses TRBV4-1 and TRBJ2-7; the D gene cannot be resolved reliably. This TCR was recovered from a human donor in good health. Some libraries in this study had Jurkat cell RNA spiked in. The specimen was naive CD8+ T cells from blood, with Jurkat cell RNA spiked in. Interpreted using the paper, the cell subset or site label stands for: FACS-sorted CD8+CD4-CCR7+CD45RA+ naive T cells. This receptor carries the CDR3 CASSPSSWYEQYF. The nucleotides are TGCGCCAGCAGCCCGAGTAGCTGGTACGAGCAGTACTTC.